The subject of this entry is one T cell receptor beta chain. The data derive from a study of Ad26.COV2.S vaccination and SARS-CoV-2 variants. Treatment described: roughly 19 received Ad26.COV2.S at low or high dose, single or two shots; 5 received placebo; per-sample allocation not given. Samples analyzed were those drawn on day 63 after the first vaccine or placebo injection. Data came from immunoSEQ multiplex PCR; TCRdb stores just in-frame clones and leaves some out. The repertoire includes about 420,000 clones, over 75% of them detected once, and 3.5% to 4% sits in the top ten. Germline assignment: CDR1 MGHRA and CDR2 YSYEKL. The V end lost 2 bases, the J end lost 2 bases, and 12 bases lay between the germline ends. This CDR3 has 15 residues.

V usage is TRBV4-1 and J usage is TRBJ1-2; possibly TRBD1 for D (6 bases). The origin of this receptor is a person between 18 and 65 years old who received the Ad26.COV2.S COVID-19 vaccine or a placebo. This specimen was peripheral blood, taken in a trial of Ad26.COV2.S vaccine versus placebo. Here the CDR3 DNA reads TGCGCCAGCAGCCAACCACTGACAGGAAACTATGGCTACACCTTC. This gives the protein CASSQPLTGNYGYTF.